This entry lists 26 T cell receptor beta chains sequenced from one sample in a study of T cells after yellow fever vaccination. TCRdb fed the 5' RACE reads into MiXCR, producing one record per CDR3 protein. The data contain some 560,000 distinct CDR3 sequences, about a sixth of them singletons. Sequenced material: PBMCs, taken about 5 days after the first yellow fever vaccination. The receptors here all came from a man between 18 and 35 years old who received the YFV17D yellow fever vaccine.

The CDR3 here is CASSHRGDWPQHF. CDR3 DNA: TGTGCCAGCAGTCACAGGGGGGATTGGCCCCAGCATTTT. The genes are TRBV27 and TRBJ1-5; 8 bases are shared with TRBD1. This CDR3 spans 13 amino acids. Germline V CDR1 and CDR2: MNHEY, SMNVEV (reference sequence). V dropped 5 bases and J dropped 9; count of bases not matched to a gene: 6.

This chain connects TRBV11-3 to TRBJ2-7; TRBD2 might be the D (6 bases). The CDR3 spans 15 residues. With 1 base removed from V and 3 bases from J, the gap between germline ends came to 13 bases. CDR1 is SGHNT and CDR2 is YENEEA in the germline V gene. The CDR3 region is CASSLGGVGVYEQYF. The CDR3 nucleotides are TGTGCCAGCAGCTTAGGGGGGGTAGGTGTCTACGAGCAGTACTTC.

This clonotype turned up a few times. The CDR3 DNA sequence: TGTGCCAGCAGCTTACGTGCTGGCACCGGGGAGCTGTTTTTT. It encodes CASSLRAGTGELFF. V usage is TRBV11-2 and J usage is TRBJ2-2; D call uncertain. Trimming took off 2 bases at V and 4 bases at J, with 8 bases between the two ends. This CDR3 is 14 amino acids long. In germline, CDR1 is SGHAT, CDR2 FQNNGV.

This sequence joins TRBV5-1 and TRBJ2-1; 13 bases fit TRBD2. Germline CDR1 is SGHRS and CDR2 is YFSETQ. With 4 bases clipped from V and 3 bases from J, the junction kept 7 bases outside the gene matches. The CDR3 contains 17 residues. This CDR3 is CASSRGLAGELYNEQFF. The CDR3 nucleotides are TGCGCCAGCAGCCGAGGACTAGCGGGGGAGCTCTACAATGAGCAGTTCTTC. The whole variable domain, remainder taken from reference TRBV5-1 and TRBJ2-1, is KAGVTQTPRYLIKTRGQQVTLSCSPISGHRSVSWYQQTPGQGLQFLFEYFSETQRNKGNFPGRFSGRQFSNSRSEMNVSTLELGDSALYLCASSRGLAGELYNEQFFGPGTRLTVL.

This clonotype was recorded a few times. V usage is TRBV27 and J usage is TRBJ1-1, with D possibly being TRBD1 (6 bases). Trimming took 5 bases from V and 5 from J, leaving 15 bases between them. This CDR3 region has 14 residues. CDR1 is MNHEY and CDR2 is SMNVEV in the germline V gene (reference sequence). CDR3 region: CASSGNGGWTEAFF. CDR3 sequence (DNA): TGTGCCAGCAGTGGAAACGGGGGCTGGACTGAAGCTTTCTTT.

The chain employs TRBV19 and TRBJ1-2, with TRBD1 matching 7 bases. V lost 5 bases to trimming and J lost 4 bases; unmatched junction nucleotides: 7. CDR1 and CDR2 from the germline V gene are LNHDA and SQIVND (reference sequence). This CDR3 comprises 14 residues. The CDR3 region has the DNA TGTGCCAGTAGTCCCTCAGGGGGGACCTATGGCTACACCTTC. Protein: CASSPSGGTYGYTF.

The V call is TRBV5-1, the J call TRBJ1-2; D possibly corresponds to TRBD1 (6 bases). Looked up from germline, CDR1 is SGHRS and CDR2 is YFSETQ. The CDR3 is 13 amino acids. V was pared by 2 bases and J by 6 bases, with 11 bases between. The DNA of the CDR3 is TGCGCCAGCAGCTTAACCAGGGGAAATGGCTACACCTTC. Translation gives CASSLTRGNGYTF.

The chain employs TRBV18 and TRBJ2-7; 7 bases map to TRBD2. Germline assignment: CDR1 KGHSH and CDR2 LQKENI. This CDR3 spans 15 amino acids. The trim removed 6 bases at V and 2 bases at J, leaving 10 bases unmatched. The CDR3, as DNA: TGTGCCAGCTCCCCAGAGGCGGGGGTCGCCTACGAGCAGTACTTC. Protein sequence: CASSPEAGVAYEQYF.

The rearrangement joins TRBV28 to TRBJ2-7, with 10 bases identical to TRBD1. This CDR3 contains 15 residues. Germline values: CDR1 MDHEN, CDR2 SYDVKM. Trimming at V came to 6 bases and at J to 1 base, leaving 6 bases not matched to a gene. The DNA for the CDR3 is TGTGCCAGCAGCCCGGGACAGGGGATTTCCTACGAGCAGTACGTC. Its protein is CASSPGQGISYEQYV.

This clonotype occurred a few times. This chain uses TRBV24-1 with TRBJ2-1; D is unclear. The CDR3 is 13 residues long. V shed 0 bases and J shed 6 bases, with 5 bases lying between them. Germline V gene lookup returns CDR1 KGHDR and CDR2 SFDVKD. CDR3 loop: CATSDLKANEQFF. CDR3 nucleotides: TGTGCCACCAGTGATTTGAAGGCCAATGAGCAGTTCTTC.

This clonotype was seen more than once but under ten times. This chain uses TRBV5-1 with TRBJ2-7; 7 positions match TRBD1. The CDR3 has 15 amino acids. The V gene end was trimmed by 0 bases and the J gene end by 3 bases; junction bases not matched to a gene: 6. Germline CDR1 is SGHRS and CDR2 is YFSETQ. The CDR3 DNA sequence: TGCGCCAGCAGCTTGGCCGGGACAGTCGTCTACGAGCAGTACTTC. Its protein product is CASSLAGTVVYEQYF.

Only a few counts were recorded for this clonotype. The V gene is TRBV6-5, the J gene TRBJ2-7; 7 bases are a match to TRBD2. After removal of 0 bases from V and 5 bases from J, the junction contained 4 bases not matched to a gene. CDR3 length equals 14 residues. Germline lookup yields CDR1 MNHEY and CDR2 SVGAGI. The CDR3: CASSYSTGRNEQYF. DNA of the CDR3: TGTGCCAGCAGTTACTCGACCGGGAGGAACGAGCAGTACTTC.

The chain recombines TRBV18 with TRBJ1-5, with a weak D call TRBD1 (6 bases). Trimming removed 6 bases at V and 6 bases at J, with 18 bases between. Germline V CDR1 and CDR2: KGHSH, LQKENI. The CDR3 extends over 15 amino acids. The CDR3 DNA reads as TGTGCCAGCTCCAACAACATGGGGGGCCGTCAGCCCCAGCATTTT. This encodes CASSNNMGGRQPQHF.

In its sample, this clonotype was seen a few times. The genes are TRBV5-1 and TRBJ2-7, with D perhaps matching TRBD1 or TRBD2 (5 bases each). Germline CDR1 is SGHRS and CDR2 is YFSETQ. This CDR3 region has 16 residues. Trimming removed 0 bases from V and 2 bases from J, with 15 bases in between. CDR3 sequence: CASSLASGTATYEQYF. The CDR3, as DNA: TGCGCCAGCAGCTTGGCTTCCGGGACCGCGACCTACGAGCAGTACTTC.

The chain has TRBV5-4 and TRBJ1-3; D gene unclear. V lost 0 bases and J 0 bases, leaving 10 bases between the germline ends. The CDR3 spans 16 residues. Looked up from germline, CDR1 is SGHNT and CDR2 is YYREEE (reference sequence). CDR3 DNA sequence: TGTGCCAGCAGCTTGGGGGCTCCTAGCTCTGGAAACACCATATATTTT. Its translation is CASSLGAPSSGNTIYF.

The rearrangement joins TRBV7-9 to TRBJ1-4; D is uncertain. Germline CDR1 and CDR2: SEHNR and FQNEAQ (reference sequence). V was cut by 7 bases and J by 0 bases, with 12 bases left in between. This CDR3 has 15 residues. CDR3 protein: CASTPVIATNEKLFF. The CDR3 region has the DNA TGTGCCAGCACCCCAGTCATAGCAACTAATGAAAAACTGTTTTTT.

CDR3 DNA: TGCAGTGCTACCCCTGCGAAGGGGGGCATTGAGCAGTTCTTC. Translating gives CSATPAKGGIEQFF. This rearrangement joins TRBV20-1 to TRBJ2-1; D is tentatively TRBD1 or TRBD2 (6 bases each). This CDR3 is built from 14 residues. The germline V gene has CDR1 DFQATT and CDR2 SNEGSKA (reference sequence). Trimming pared 4 bases from V and 9 bases from J, leaving 19 bases between.

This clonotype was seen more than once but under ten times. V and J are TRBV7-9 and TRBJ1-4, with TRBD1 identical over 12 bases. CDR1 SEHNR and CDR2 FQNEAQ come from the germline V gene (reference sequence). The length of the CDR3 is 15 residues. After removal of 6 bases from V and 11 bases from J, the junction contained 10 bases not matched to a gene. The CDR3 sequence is CASSPGTGGETKLFF. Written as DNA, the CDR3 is TGTGCCAGCAGTCCCGGGACAGGGGGCGAGACGAAACTGTTTTTT.

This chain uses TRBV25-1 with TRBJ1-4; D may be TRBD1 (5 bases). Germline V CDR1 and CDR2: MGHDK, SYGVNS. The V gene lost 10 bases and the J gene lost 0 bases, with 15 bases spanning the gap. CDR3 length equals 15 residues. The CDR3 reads CATLGRQATNEKLFF. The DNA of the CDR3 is TGTGCCACCCTGGGACGGCAGGCAACTAATGAAAAACTGTTTTTT.

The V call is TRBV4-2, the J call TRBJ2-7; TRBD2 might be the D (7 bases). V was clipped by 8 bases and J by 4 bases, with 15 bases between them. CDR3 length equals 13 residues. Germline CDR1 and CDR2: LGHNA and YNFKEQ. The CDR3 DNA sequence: TGTGCCAGCCGGGGGGCGTCAGTTTACGAGCAGTACTTC. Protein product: CASRGASVYEQYF.

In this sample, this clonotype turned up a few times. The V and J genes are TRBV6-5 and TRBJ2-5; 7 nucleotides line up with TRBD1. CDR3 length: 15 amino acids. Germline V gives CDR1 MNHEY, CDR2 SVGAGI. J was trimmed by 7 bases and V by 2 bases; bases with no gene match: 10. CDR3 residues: CASSYTYRGSGTQYF. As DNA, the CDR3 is TGTGCCAGCAGTTACACGTACAGGGGCTCCGGGACCCAGTACTTC.

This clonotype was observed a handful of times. CDR3 bases: TGTGCCAGCAGCGTAGGCAACAGGCACTATAATTCACCCCTCCACTTT. Translating it yields CASSVGNRHYNSPLHF. The rearrangement joins TRBV9 to TRBJ1-6; D is perhaps TRBD1 (5 bases). Germline V gene data show CDR1 as SGDLS and CDR2 as YYNGEE. This CDR3 comprises 16 residues. V was shortened by 0 bases and J by 3 bases, with 10 bases between the two germline ends.

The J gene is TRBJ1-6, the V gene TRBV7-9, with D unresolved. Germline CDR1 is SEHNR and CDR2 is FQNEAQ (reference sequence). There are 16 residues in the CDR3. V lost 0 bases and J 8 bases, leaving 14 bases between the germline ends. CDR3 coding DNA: TGTGCCAGCAGCTTAGCGGGAGAGGGTTACGATTCACCCCTCCACTTT. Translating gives CASSLAGEGYDSPLHF.

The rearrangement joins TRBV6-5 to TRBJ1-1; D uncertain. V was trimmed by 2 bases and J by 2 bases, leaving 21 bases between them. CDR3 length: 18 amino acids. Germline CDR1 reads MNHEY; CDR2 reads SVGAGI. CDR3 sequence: CASSYEYLSVSLNTEAFF. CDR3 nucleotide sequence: TGTGCCAGCAGTTACGAGTACCTATCTGTCAGCTTAAACACTGAAGCTTTCTTT.

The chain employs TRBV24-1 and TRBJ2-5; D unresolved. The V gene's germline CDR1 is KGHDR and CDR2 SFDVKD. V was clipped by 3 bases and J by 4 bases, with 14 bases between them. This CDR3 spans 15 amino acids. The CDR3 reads CATSDPKAGGETQYF. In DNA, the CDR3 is TGTGCCACCAGTGATCCTAAGGCAGGTGGAGAGACCCAGTACTTC.

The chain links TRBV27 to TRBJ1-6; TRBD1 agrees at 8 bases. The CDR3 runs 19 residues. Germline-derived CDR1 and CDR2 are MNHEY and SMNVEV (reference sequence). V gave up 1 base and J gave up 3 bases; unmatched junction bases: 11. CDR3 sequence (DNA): TGTGCCAGCAGTTTATTGGGCAGGGGGCGTCCAAACTATAATTCACCCCTCCACTTT. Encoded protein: CASSLLGRGRPNYNSPLHF.